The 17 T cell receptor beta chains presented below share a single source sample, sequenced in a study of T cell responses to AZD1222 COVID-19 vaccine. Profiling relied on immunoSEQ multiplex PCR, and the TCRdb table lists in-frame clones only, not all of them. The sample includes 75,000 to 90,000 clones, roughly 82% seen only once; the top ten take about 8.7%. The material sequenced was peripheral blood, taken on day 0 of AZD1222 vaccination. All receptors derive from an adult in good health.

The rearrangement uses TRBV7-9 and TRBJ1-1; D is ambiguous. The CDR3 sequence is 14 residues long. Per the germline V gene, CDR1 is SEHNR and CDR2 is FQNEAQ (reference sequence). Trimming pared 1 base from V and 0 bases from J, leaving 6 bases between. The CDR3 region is CASSLETLNTEAFF. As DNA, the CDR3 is TGTGCCAGCAGCTTAGAAACACTGAACACTGAAGCTTTCTTT.

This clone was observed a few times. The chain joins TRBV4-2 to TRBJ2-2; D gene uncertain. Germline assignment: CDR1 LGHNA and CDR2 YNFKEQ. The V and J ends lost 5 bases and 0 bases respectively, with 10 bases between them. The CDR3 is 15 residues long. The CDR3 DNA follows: TGTGCCAGCAGCATTTCAGCCACGAACACCGGGGAGCTGTTTTTT. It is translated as CASSISATNTGELFF.

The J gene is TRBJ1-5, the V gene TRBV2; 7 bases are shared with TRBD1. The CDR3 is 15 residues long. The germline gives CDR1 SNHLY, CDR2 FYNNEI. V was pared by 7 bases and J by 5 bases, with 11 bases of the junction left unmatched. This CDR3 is CASTNRGWNDQPQHF. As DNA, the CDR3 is TGTGCCAGCACAAACAGGGGTTGGAACGATCAGCCCCAGCATTTT. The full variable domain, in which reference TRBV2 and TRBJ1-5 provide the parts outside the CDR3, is EPEVTQTPSHQVTQMGQEVILRCVPISNHLYFYWYRQILGQKVEFLVSFYNNEISEKSEIFDDQFSVERPDGSNFTLKIRSTKLEDSAMYFCASTNRGWNDQPQHFGDGTRLSIL.

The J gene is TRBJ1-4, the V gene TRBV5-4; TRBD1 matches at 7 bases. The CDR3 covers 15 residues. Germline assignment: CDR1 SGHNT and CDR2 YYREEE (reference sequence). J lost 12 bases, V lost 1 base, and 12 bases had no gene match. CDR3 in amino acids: CASSLSQQGKFELFF. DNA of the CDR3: TGTGCCAGCAGCTTGTCTCAACAGGGGAAGTTCGAACTGTTTTTT.

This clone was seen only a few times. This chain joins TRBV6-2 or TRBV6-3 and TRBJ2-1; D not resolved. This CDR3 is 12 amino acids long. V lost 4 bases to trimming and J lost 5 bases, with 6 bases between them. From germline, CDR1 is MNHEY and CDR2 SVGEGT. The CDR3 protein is CASSLGDNEQFF. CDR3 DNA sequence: TGTGCCAGCAGTTTAGGAGACAATGAGCAGTTCTTC.

In nucleotides, the CDR3 is TGTGCCAGTAGTATAGGCGGAGCCTACAATGAGCAGTTCTTC. It specifies CASSIGGAYNEQFF. The chain employs TRBV19 and TRBJ2-1, with D uncertain. With 1 base removed from V and 2 bases from J, the gap between germline ends came to 6 bases. CDR1 LNHDA and CDR2 SQIVND come from the germline V gene (reference sequence). The CDR3 is 14 residues long. The full variable domain, rest sourced from reference TRBV19 and TRBJ2-1, is DGGITQSPKYLFRKEGQNVTLSCEQNLNHDAMYWYRQDPGQGLRLIYYSQIVNDFQKGDIAEGYSVSREKKESFPLTVTSAQKNPTAFYLCASSIGGAYNEQFFGPGTRLTVL.

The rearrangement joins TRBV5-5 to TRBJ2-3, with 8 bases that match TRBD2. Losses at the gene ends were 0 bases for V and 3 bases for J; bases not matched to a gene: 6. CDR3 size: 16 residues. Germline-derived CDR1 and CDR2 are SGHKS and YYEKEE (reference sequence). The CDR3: CASSLAGGRQTDTQYF. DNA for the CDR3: TGTGCCAGCAGCTTGGCGGGCGGGAGGCAGACAGATACGCAGTATTTT.

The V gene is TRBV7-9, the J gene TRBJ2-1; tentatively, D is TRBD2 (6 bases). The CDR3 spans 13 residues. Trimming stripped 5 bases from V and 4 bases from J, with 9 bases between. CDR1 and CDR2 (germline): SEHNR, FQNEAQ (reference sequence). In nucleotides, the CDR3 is TGTGCCAGCAGCCGGGGACTGTACAATGAGCAGTTCTTC. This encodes CASSRGLYNEQFF. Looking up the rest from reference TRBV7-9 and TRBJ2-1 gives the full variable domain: DTGVSQNPRHKITKRGQNVTFRCDPISEHNRLYWYRQTLGQGPEFLTYFQNEAQLEKSRLLSDRFSAERPKGSFSTLEIQRTEQGDSAMYLCASSRGLYNEQFFGPGTRLTVL.

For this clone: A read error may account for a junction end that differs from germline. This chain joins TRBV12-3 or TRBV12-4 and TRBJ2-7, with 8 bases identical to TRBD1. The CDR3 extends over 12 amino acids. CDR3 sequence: CASSFFRGPRDF. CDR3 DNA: TGTGCCAGCAGTTTTTTCAGGGGGCCAAGGGACTTC.

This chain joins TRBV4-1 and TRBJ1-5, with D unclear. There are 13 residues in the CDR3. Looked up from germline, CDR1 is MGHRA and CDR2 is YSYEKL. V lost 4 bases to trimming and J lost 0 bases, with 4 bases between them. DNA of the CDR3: TGCGCCAGCAGCCTAGTTAGCAATCAGCCCCAGCATTTT. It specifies CASSLVSNQPQHF.

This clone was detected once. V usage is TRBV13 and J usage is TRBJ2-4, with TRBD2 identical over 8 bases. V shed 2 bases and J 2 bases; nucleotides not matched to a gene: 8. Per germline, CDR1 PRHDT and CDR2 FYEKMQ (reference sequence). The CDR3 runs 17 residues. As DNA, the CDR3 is TGTGCCAGCAGCTTAAACAGCGGGAGTTGGACCAAAAACATTCAGTACTTC. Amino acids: CASSLNSGSWTKNIQYF.

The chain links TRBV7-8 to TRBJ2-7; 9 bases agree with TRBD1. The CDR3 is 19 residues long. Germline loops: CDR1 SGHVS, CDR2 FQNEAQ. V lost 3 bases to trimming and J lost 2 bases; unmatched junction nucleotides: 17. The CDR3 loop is CASSFFRFFSGQGAYEQYF. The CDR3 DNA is TGTGCCAGCAGCTTTTTCAGATTTTTTTCGGGACAGGGAGCCTACGAGCAGTACTTC.

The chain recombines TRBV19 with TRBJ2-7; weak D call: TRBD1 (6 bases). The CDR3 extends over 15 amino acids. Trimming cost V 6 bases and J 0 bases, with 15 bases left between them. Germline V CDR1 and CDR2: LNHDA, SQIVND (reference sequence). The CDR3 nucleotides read TGTGCCAGTAGCCTCGATGGACAGCCCTCCTACGAGCAGTACTTC. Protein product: CASSLDGQPSYEQYF.

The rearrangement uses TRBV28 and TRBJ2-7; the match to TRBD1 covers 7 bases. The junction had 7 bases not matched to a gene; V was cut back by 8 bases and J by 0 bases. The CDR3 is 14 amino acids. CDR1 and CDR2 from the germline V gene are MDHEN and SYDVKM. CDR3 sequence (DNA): TGTGCCAGCCTGCCCGGGACAGACTCCTACGAGCAGTACTTC. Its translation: CASLPGTDSYEQYF. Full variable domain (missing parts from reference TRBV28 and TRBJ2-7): DVKVTQSSRYLVKRTGEKVFLECVQDMDHENMFWYRQDPGLGLRLIYFSYDVKMKEKGDIPEGYSVSREKKERFSLILESASTNQTSMYLCASLPGTDSYEQYFGPGTRLTVT.

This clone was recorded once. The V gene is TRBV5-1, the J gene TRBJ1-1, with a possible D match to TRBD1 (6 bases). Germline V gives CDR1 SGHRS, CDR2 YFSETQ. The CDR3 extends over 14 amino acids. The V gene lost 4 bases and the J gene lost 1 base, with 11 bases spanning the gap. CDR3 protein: CASSQDSSNTEAFF. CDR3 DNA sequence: TGCGCCAGCAGCCAGGACAGCTCGAACACTGAAGCTTTCTTT. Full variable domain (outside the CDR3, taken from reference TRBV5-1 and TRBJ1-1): KAGVTQTPRYLIKTRGQQVTLSCSPISGHRSVSWYQQTPGQGLQFLFEYFSETQRNKGNFPGRFSGRQFSNSRSEMNVSTLELGDSALYLCASSQDSSNTEAFFGQGTRLTVV.

The CDR3 DNA is TGTGCCAGCAGCCGGCTCGCAAGGGACGGCTACACCTTC. Protein sequence: CASSRLARDGYTF. The rearrangement uses TRBV5-4 and TRBJ1-2; a weak D match, TRBD1 (5 bases). This CDR3 is built from 13 residues. The V end lost 4 bases, the J end lost 8 bases, and 15 bases lay between the germline ends. Germline values: CDR1 SGHNT, CDR2 YYREEE (reference sequence).

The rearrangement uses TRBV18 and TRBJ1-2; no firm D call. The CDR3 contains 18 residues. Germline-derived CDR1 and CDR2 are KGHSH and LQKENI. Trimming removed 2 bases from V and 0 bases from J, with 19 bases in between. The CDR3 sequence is CASSPSVAQASSNYGYTF. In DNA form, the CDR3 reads TGTGCCAGCTCACCATCGGTGGCACAAGCCTCCTCTAACTATGGCTACACCTTC.